Listed below are T cell receptor beta chains from one sample, sequenced in a study of CD8 T cell repertoires and HIV-1 epitope variants. Their target antigens are unknown. Clones were read by immunoSEQ multiplex PCR, and TCRdb kept only the in-frame ones, dropping some. This table holds under 6,500 clones, approximately 60% found once. The sample taken for sequencing was cultured CD8+ T cells derived from PBMCs. The source of these receptors is a male donor with HIV. CDR3s include the opening cysteine and the closing phenylalanine or tryptophan. The order of the fields is V gene, J gene, clone size, CDR3 length, CDR3 protein. Only part of the rows carry a size: once, few, many, or a class if the clone is expanded.

>TRBV5-1|TRBJ2-1|-|13
CASSLEGGNEQFF
>TRBV5-1|TRBJ2-2|-|15
CASSLSRGLSGELFF
>TRBV2|TRBJ1-1|few|12
CASSEQGAEAFF
>TRBV5-1|TRBJ1-1|few|14
CASSLVGRGTEAFF
>TRBV6-5|TRBJ1-5|-|16
CASSYEWTEGGQPQHF
>TRBV4-1|TRBJ1-1|few|15
CASSQLISGNTEAFF
>TRBV10-1|TRBJ2-7|few|13
CASSLGQAGEQYF
>TRBV4-2|TRBJ2-1|-|12
CASSHESNEQFF
>TRBV2|TRBJ1-1|few|12
CASSQGNTEAFF
>TRBV7-2|TRBJ1-1|-|14
CASSTTGRSTEAFF
>TRBV5-6|TRBJ2-7|large|14
CASSDSTVTYEQYF
>TRBV6-1|TRBJ2-7|few|13
CASSEATAYEQYF
>TRBV6-5|TRBJ2-1|-|15
CASSPLAGVYNEQFF
>TRBV27|TRBJ2-7|-|16
CASTSLTGEVSYEQYF
>TRBV28|TRBJ1-1|-|16
CASSSPTGQMNTEAFF
>TRBV10-1|TRBJ1-4|-|14
CASSQDRGSEKLFF
>TRBV5-6|TRBJ2-7|-|14
CASSAGLGSSEQYF
>TRBV5-1|TRBJ2-3|-|14
CASSLPPSTDTQYF
>TRBV20-1|TRBJ2-1|-|11
CSARVPNEQFF
>TRBV19|TRBJ1-2|-|15
CASSTLPTDRSGYTF
>TRBV4-1|TRBJ1-2|-|13
CASSHRTGDGYTF
>TRBV27|TRBJ1-1|-|15
CASSLSSSLNTEAFF
>TRBV5-4|TRBJ1-1|-|15
CASSSGQGQNTEAFF
>TRBV19|TRBJ1-3|-|16
CASSRGTGSSGNTIYF
>TRBV29-1|TRBJ1-2|few|11
CSVVWSYGYTF
>TRBV19|TRBJ2-7|-|13
CASSMDSPYEQYF
>TRBV7-2|TRBJ2-1|-|15
CASSLNGLAYNEQFF
>TRBV28|TRBJ1-1|-|12
CASSLIGTEAFF
>TRBV9|TRBJ1-1|-|12
CASSVDWALAFF
>TRBV30|TRBJ2-2|-|13
CAWSVGSPGELFF
>TRBV28|TRBJ2-3|once|16
CASSHPATLGTDTQYF
>TRBV9|TRBJ2-5|-|13
CASSVADAETQYF
>TRBV4-3|TRBJ1-1|-|14
CASSQEPMNTEAFF
>TRBV5-1|TRBJ2-7|-|16
CASSLATGGGINEQYF
>TRBV6-5|TRBJ2-2|few|13
CASKPGNTGELFF
>TRBV5-5|TRBJ1-6|-|12
CASRWMDSPLHF
>TRBV1|TRBJ1-2|-|16
CTSSKYVCAKTYGYTF
>TRBV4-3|TRBJ2-7|-|13
CASSQYRGGEQYF
>TRBV5-4|TRBJ1-1|few|12
CASSFGGTEAFF
>TRBV19|TRBJ2-7|-|13
CASAGTATYEQYF
>TRBV5-6|TRBJ2-7|-|13
CASSFGSFYEQYF
>TRBV7-6|TRBJ2-5|once|14
CASSLTAFQETQYF